This T cell receptor beta chain is drawn from a study of blood T cell repertoires in COVID-19 (TCRdb year 2020). Regarding the study in general: Collaborator samples came from the United States, Italy and Spain and covered acute and convalescent phases of COVID-19. The prospective study material was composed of cDNA or gDNA derived from T cells, B-cell-depleted T cells, or PBMCs. Deeply sampled blood TCRbeta repertoires from subjects exposed to, actively infected with, or recovered from COVID-19 were included in the dataset. A freely available public database, intended as a resource for researchers studying the immune response to SARS-CoV-2, is where the repertoires were released. Samples came from the ongoing ImmuneRACE study (first 160 participants) plus 1,254 subjects from 6 global collaborators. A de-identified subject ID, COVID-19 status, age in years and sex were almost always included in the sample metadata. Where HLA class I and class II types were available, the types were taken from metadata supplied by the sample provider, not from assay-based typing.

TCRbeta CDR3 regions were amplified from genomic DNA by means of the immunoSEQ Assay, a bias-controlled multiplex PCR. The paper's processing steps were these. The number of nucleated cells in each sample was estimated from the amplification of reference gene primers within the assay. To quantify the absolute abundance of each unique TCRbeta CDR3 rearrangement, sequence reads were collapsed and filtered. Productive Simpson clonality was computed per sample as the square root of Simpson's diversity index over productive rearrangements. Entries here come from immuneACCESS through TCRdb and include only in-frame sequences with V and J called. Some clones fail to appear in such tables; in the studies checked, an unresolved V gene covers under half of the shortfall, and the cause of the remainder is unknown. The DNA gave D and trimming, while V, J and clone size come from that table. Counted in this sample were around 140,000 clones; 81% of them appeared once. The ten top clones hold around 8.2% of the sample.

Whole blood was collected in K2EDTA tubes by collaborating institutions according to the institutions' own protocols. For TCRbeta analysis, collaborators shipped samples in one of three forms: frozen whole blood, isolated PBMCs, or DNA extracted from either of those sample types. Comment on this clone: It lacks a known antigen. No qualities accompany the bases; no much larger clone lies one base away.

Findings and caveats that apply to the study as a whole: The amount of clinical and demographic metadata varied by source and participant and was provided uncurated.

CDR1 LGHNA and CDR2 YNFKEQ are derived from the germline V gene. V was cut back by 0 bases and J by 2 bases, leaving a gap of 17 bases between them. From its cysteine to its phenylalanine, the CDR3 spans 17 amino acids. Just CDR3 DNA is preserved here, 51 bases in frame from base 1. The chain is assembled from TRBV4-2 and TRBJ2-7, with the D segment identity uncertain. The sequenced sample consisted of peripheral blood. This clonotype originated in a human donor in a cohort sampled during active COVID-19. CDR3 loop: CASSQDRHRSTAYEQYF. The sequenced DNA: TGTGCCAGCAGCCAAGATCGACACCGCAGTACCGCCTACGAGCAGTACTTC.